This T cell receptor (beta chain) came from a study of PD-1 blockade in classical Hodgkin lymphoma (dated by TCRdb to 2020 to 2022). Study-wide context: Nivolumab dosing was 3 mg/kg intravenously every 2 weeks, continuing until either disease progression or unacceptable toxicity. To define a peripheral blood immune signature of response to PD-1 blockade in classical Hodgkin lymphoma, the study combined TCR beta sequencing with CyTOF.

The Qiagen DNeasy kit was used to extract genomic DNA from unsorted PBMCs and from the negatively selected CD4+ and CD8+ fractions. Amplification of TCR beta CDR3 regions was done by immunoSEQ multiplex PCR with primers that anneal to V and J segments. A synthetic immune receptor repertoire was used to minimize amplification bias, and any residual bias was removed computationally once sequencing was done. The study's processing was this. Repertoire diversity was quantified as the Shannon entropy index using custom Python scripts. Unsorted, CD4+ and CD8+ repertoires were examined separately, except in combined analyses, for which CD4+ and CD8+ sequences were merged in silico. Clonal expansion was defined as a frequency increase of at least 2-fold after treatment compared with C1D1, and clones undetected at baseline were assigned a pseudocount of 0.5. Singleton clones were defined as clones with 0 or 1 copy at C1D1, and non-singleton clones were defined as clones with 2 or more copies. By matching protein sequences in sorted samples from the same patient, clones expanded in unsorted samples were annotated as CD4+, CD8+ or unknown. Wilcoxon tests on paired samples were used to test changes in diversity from C1D1 to C4D1. TCRdb obtained this table from immuneACCESS and retained in-frame rearrangements with V and J assigned. These tables miss some clones; where compared with another copy, unresolved V genes account for less than half of the shortfall, and the remainder is unexplained. The V and J calls and clone size come from that table; D and trimming were worked out from the DNA. The sample yields more than 75,000 clones; around 93% were counted once. Together, the top ten hold around 2% of the sample.

A note on this clone: The antigen it recognizes is unknown. No much larger clonotype is one base removed from it; base qualities were not supplied.

Broader findings and caveats from the paper: Lower diversity was seen in patients whose nivolumab began less than 1 year after ASCT, and these patients were left out of later analyses so that immune reconstitution would not confound the results. The study covered only a single clinical trial cohort, and the causes of the repertoire differences, possibly disease activity or prior therapy, were still not defined. Baseline TCR diversity was reported to be lower in newly diagnosed patients than in healthy donors and to be lower still in relapsed/refractory patients. CD4+ but not CD8+ TCR diversity rose significantly by C4D1 (p=0.0027 vs p=0.16), most apparent in complete responders (p=0.02). Trial patients with a complete response had baseline diversity similar to that of newly diagnosed patients, while partial responders and progressors had significantly lower diversity.

Explained via the paper, the time point label denotes: cycle 4 day 1 (C4D1), after around six weeks of nivolumab. All trial patients had relapsed after autologous stem cell transplantation, with cohorts A, B and C differing in prior brentuximab vedotin exposure. The trial cohort included more than 55 patients with relapsed/refractory classical Hodgkin lymphoma, and each patient had a best overall response of complete response, partial response or progressive disease. Trial patients were treated with single-agent nivolumab in the multi-cohort phase II CheckMate 205 trial. An independent review committee assessed best overall response by applying the 2007 International Working Group response criteria. Trial PBMCs were collected immediately before nivolumab initiation (C1D1) and during therapy at cycle 2 day 1 and cycle 4 day 1. After peripheral blood was drawn into 8 mL Vacutainer Cell Preparation Tubes, PBMCs were isolated by centrifugation and then cryopreserved.

This receptor was identified in a human donor with classical Hodgkin lymphoma. The sequences come from peripheral blood mononuclear cells (PBMCs), collected before the fourth cycle of nivolumab.

CDR3 sequence: CASRISGGTEAFF. At the DNA level, the sequence is TGCGCCAGCAGAATTTCGGGGGGCACTGAAGCTTTCTTT. The chain links TRBV5-1 with TRBJ1-1, with TRBD1 perhaps the D gene, on 5 matching bases. The CDR3 runs 13 amino acids, cysteine and phenylalanine included. Only CDR3 DNA remains: 39 bases, in frame from the first base. The germline V gene specifies SGHRS as CDR1 and YFSETQ as CDR2. The V and J ends are trimmed by 5 bases and 4 bases, leaving 12 bases between them.